These 6 T cell receptor beta chains share one sample of origin, sequenced in a study of T cell responses to AZD1222 COVID-19 vaccine. Produced via immunoSEQ multiplex PCR; TCRdb's table is partial and in-frame only. The sample shows roughly 120,000 clones, 89% of them seen only once. The material was peripheral blood, obtained on day 0 of AZD1222 vaccination. These receptors came from an adult in good health.

J is TRBJ1-6 and V is TRBV28, with 7 bases aligning to TRBD1. The CDR3 length is 13 residues. With 6 bases clipped from V and 6 bases from J, the junction kept 2 bases outside the gene matches. Per germline, CDR1 MDHEN and CDR2 SYDVKM. The CDR3 sequence: CASRGDSNSPLHF. The CDR3 DNA is TGTGCCAGCAGAGGGGACAGTAATTCACCCCTCCACTTT.

This clone appeared a few times. The gene calls are TRBV28 and TRBJ1-1, with 7 positions matching TRBD1. V lost 6 bases to trimming and J lost 4 bases; unmatched junction nucleotides: 8. CDR3 length: 14 amino acids. The V gene's germline CDR1 is MDHEN and CDR2 SYDVKM. The CDR3 loop is CASRPGGPSTEAFF. The CDR3 DNA sequence: TGTGCCAGCAGGCCAGGGGGGCCGAGCACTGAAGCTTTCTTT.

The V and J genes are TRBV7-6 and TRBJ2-1; D is undetermined. V lost 5 bases, J lost 0 bases, and 14 bases lay in between. This CDR3 region has 16 residues. In germline, CDR1 is SGHVS, CDR2 FNYEAQ. CDR3 sequence: CASSPRYRDSYNEQFF. In DNA, the CDR3 is TGTGCCAGCAGCCCCAGGTATAGAGACTCCTACAATGAGCAGTTCTTC.

The rearrangement joins TRBV5-8 to TRBJ2-2; D gene ambiguous. Germline values: CDR1 SGHTS, CDR2 YDEGEE. Trimming stripped 1 base from V and 5 bases from J, with 12 bases between. The CDR3 has 15 amino acids. Here the CDR3 DNA reads TGTGCCAGCAGCTTGATAGGTCTGCCTACCGGGGAGCTGTTTTTT. Amino acids: CASSLIGLPTGELFF.

V usage is TRBV7-6 and J usage is TRBJ1-3; no definite D call. Germline V gene lookup returns CDR1 SGHVS and CDR2 FNYEAQ. Trimming took 6 bases from V and 0 from J, leaving 15 bases between them. The CDR3 totals 16 residues. DNA for the CDR3: TGTGCCAGCAGTCCTTTTCTCCCTAGCTCTGGAAACACCATATATTTT. It codes for CASSPFLPSSGNTIYF. The complete variable domain, with remaining parts taken from reference TRBV7-6 and TRBJ1-3, reads GAGVSQSPRYKVTKRGQDVALRCDPISGHVSLYWYRQALGQGPEFLTYFNYEAQQDKSGLPNDRFSAERPEGSISTLTIQRTEQRDSAMYRCASSPFLPSSGNTIYFGEGSWLTVV.

This rearrangement joins TRBV7-2 to TRBJ2-7; the match to TRBD2 covers 8 bases. Germline values: CDR1 SGHTA, CDR2 FQGNSA. V lost 0 bases to trimming and J lost 6 bases; unmatched junction nucleotides: 7. CDR3 length: 15 residues. Here the CDR3 DNA reads TGTGCCAGCAGCTTAGCCGGGGGGGGCTTGGGCGAGCAGTACTTC. Its protein is CASSLAGGGLGEQYF.